Listed here are 2 T cell receptor beta chains from one sample, sequenced in a study of blood T cells in healthy people across ages. With a J-beta primer mix and a sample-barcoded 5' primer, a second PCR ran roughly 6 to 12 cycles. TCRdb re-derived calls from the 5' RACE reads in MiXCR, one entry per CDR3 protein. This sample has about 1.5 million distinct CDR3 sequences, with approximately 38% found just once. Source material: blood. The receptors derive from a woman between 18 and 30 years old in good health.

This sequence joins TRBV29-1 and TRBJ2-5; no clear D gene. Germline V lookup: CDR1 SQVTM, CDR2 ANQGSEA. V was trimmed by 1 base and J by 1 base, leaving 7 bases between them. The length of the CDR3 is 13 residues. DNA of the CDR3: TGCAGCGTTGAAGGGCACCTCCAAGAGACCCAGTACTTC. It yields the protein CSVEGHLQETQYF.

V and J are TRBV5-1 and TRBJ1-1; TRBD1 matches 7 bases. The CDR3 totals 13 residues. With 3 bases clipped from V and 9 bases from J, the junction kept 8 bases outside the gene matches. Per germline, CDR1 SGHRS and CDR2 YFSETQ. CDR3 nucleotide sequence: TGCGCCAGCAGCTCAGGGGGTGAAGGCCAAGCTTTCTTT. Its protein product is CASSSGGEGQAFF.